This T cell receptor beta chain was sequenced in a study of T cell responses to AZD1222 COVID-19 vaccine. Study outcomes and limitations: Clonal diversity may have been underestimated in mostly white British donors. Spike-specific TCR breadth and depth were elevated following two AZD1222 doses.

This clone was seen once. What it recognizes is unknown. The data were produced by immunoSEQ multiplex PCR, yet TCRdb's version contains in-frame clones alone and is incomplete. The sample consists of 45,000 to 55,000 clones, around 84% of them appearing once. Here the sequenced sample was peripheral blood, taken on day 0 of AZD1222 vaccination. This receptor was taken from an adult in good health.

CDR3 nucleotides: TGTGCCAGCAGTCCAAGGACAGGTTCCCCTATGGGCTACACCTTC. Translation gives CASSPRTGSPMGYTF. The gene calls are TRBV2 and TRBJ1-2; 7 nucleotides agree with TRBD1. Per the germline V gene, CDR1 is SNHLY and CDR2 is FYNNEI. The CDR3 consists of 15 residues. J lost 8 bases, V lost 5 bases, and 14 bases had no gene match.